This T cell receptor (beta chain) appears in the sequencing data of a study of blood T cell repertoires in COVID-19. Trimming took 5 bases from V and 8 from J; bases not matched to a gene: 8. The CDR3 covers 13 residues. CDR1 is GTSNPN, CDR2 SVGIG, per germline (reference sequence). Clones were sequenced by immunoSEQ multiplex PCR, and TCRdb holds only the in-frame ones, with some missing. Seen here are hundreds of thousands of clones, 86% observed once, and the top ten hold more than 1.4%. The chain has TRBV30 and TRBJ1-4, with 7 bases matching TRBD1. This TCR was recovered from a woman aged 30 to 39 with active or convalescent COVID-19. The sequencing input was peripheral blood. The CDR3 sequence: CAWGTVVGEKLFF. The CDR3 DNA sequence: TGTGCCTGGGGGACAGTTGTTGGCGAAAAACTGTTTTTT.